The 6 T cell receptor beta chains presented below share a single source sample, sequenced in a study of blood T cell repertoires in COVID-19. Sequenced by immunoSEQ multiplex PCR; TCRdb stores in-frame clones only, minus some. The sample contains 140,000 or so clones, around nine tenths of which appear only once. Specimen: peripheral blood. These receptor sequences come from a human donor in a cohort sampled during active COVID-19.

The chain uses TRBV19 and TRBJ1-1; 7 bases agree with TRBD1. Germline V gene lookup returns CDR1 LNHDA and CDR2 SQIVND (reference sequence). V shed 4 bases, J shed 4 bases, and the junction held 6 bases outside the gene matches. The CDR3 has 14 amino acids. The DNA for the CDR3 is TGTGCCAGTAGTAGTACGACAGGGATCACTGAAGCTTTCTTT. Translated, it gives CASSSTTGITEAFF.

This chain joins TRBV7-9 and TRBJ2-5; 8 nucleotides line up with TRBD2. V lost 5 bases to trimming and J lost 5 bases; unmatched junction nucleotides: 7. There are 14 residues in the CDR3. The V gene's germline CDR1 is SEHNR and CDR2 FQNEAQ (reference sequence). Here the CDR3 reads CASSRGGLEETQYF. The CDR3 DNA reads TGTGCCAGCAGCCGCGGGGGGTTGGAGGAGACCCAGTACTTC.

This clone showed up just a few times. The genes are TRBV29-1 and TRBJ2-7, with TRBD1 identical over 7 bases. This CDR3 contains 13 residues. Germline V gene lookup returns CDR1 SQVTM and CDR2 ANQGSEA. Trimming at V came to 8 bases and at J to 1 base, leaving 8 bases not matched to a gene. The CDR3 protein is CSFRDRSSYEQYF. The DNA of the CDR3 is TGCAGCTTCCGGGACAGATCATCCTACGAGCAGTACTTC.

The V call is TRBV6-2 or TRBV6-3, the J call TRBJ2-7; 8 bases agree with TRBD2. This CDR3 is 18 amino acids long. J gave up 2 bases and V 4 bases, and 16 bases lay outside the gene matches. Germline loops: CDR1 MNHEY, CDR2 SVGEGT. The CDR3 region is CASSSLGGLAGTTYEQYF. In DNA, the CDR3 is TGTGCCAGCAGTTCCCTCGGAGGATTAGCGGGGACCACCTACGAGCAGTACTTC.

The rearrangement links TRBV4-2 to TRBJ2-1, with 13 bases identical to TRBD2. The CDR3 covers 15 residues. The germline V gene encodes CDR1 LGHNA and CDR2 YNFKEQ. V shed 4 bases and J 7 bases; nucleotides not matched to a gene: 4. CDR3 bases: TGTGCCAGCAGCCGACTAGCGGGAGGTATAAATGAGCAGTTCTTC. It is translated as CASSRLAGGINEQFF.

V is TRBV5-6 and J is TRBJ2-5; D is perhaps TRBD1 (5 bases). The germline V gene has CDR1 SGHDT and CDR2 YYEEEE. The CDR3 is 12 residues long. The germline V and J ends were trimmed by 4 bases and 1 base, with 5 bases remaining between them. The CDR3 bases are TGTGCCAGCAGCGACAGCCAAGAGACCCAGTACTTC. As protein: CASSDSQETQYF.